Included here is one T cell receptor (beta chain) sequence, with context. Its antigen is currently unknown. Here immunoSEQ multiplex PCR was the method, and the copy in TCRdb shows in-frame clones only, minus some. The sample consists of some 95,000 clones, roughly nine tenths of them appearing once. This entry comes from a study of OX40 agonist ivuxolimab in advanced cancers. Study outcomes and limitations: In the 0.1 to 3.0 mg/kg range, CD4+ and CD8+ blood T cells had expanded clonally by week 6.

The CDR3 covers 13 residues. Germline-derived CDR1 and CDR2 are LNHDA and SQIVND (reference sequence). V lost 11 bases to trimming and J lost 2 bases, with 15 bases between them. Systemic immunosuppression or autoimmune disease history was grounds to exclude patients. Sample: CD4+ or CD8+ T cells sorted from blood, taken in a trial of the OX40 agonist ivuxolimab. The chain links TRBV19 to TRBJ1-1; D is perhaps TRBD1 (5 bases). The receptor's source is an adult with an advanced solid tumor such as melanoma, head and neck, liver or kidney cancer. CDR3 nucleotides: TGTGCCGTAGAGGGGATGGCCAACACTGAAGCTTTCTTT. Its translation: CAVEGMANTEAFF.